These 24 T cell receptor beta chains were all obtained from the same sample, sequenced in a study of shared clonotypes between healthy human individuals. Clones were read by immunoSEQ multiplex PCR, and TCRdb kept only the in-frame ones, dropping some. This sample has more than 1.2 million clones, with 98% found just once. The source material was naive CD4+ T cells sorted from blood. Documented subset: CD45RA+ positively selected. These receptors were collected from a man aged 25-45 years in good health.

This chain uses TRBV19 with TRBJ2-1; D is perhaps TRBD1 (5 bases). This CDR3 is built from 13 residues. V gave up 3 bases and J gave up 7 bases, with 10 bases separating them. Germline CDR1 LNHDA, CDR2 SQIVND (reference sequence). The CDR3 sequence is CASSIGQGNEQFF. CDR3 DNA: TGTGCCAGTAGTATCGGTCAGGGAAATGAGCAGTTCTTC.

This chain links TRBV5-1 with TRBJ1-2, with D maybe TRBD1 (5 bases). Germline lookup yields CDR1 SGHRS and CDR2 YFSETQ. Trimming shortened V by 4 bases and J by 4 bases, and 17 bases separated the two germline ends. This CDR3 contains 15 residues. The CDR3 DNA reads as TGCGCCAGCAGCGCGGGACGGTCGGAGTTCTATGGCTACACCTTC. It translates to CASSAGRSEFYGYTF.

This clone was observed once. V gene TRBV6-6 combines with J gene TRBJ2-2, with 13 bases matching TRBD2. CDR3 length equals 16 residues. Germline trimming cut 10 bases from V and 4 bases from J; bases unmatched to any gene: 9. Germline CDR1 reads MNHNY; CDR2 reads SVGAGI (reference sequence). The CDR3 here is CAIPSRTSGSTGELFF. As DNA, the CDR3 is TGTGCCATCCCCTCAAGGACTAGCGGGAGCACCGGGGAGCTGTTTTTT.

The J gene is TRBJ2-3, the V gene TRBV6-5; 10 bases fit TRBD2. CDR3 size: 15 residues. The V segment lost 4 bases and the J segment 4 bases; nucleotides outside the gene matches: 5. Per the germline V gene, CDR1 is MNHEY and CDR2 is SVGAGI. The CDR3 bases are TGTGCCAGCAGTTCCCTAGCGGGAGTCTCAGATACGCAGTATTTT. Encoded protein: CASSSLAGVSDTQYF.

The chain couples TRBV6-5 to TRBJ2-2; D is unclear. The germline V gene encodes CDR1 MNHEY and CDR2 SVGAGI. V lost 8 bases and J lost 4, with 11 bases in between. CDR3 length equals 13 residues. The CDR3 here is CASVGPSTGELFF. The CDR3 nucleotides read TGTGCCAGCGTAGGGCCGAGCACCGGGGAGCTGTTTTTT.

The rearrangement links TRBV5-1 to TRBJ2-3; a possible D gene is TRBD1 (6 bases). This CDR3 is 15 amino acids long. The ends were cut back, 2 bases at V and 4 bases at J, with 14 bases in the middle. Looked up from germline, CDR1 is SGHRS and CDR2 is YFSETQ. This CDR3 is CASSLQQGLADTQYF. CDR3 nucleotides: TGCGCCAGCAGCTTACAACAGGGTCTCGCAGATACGCAGTATTTT.

This clone was counted a single time. The rearrangement uses TRBV19 and TRBJ1-1; 8 positions agree with TRBD1. J lost 6 bases, V lost 4 bases, and 7 bases had no gene match. Germline V gene sequence: CDR1 LNHDA, CDR2 SQIVND (reference sequence). This CDR3 comprises 14 residues. Here the CDR3 reads CASSTYLTGAEAFF. CDR3 nucleotide sequence: TGTGCCAGTAGTACTTATCTGACAGGGGCTGAAGCTTTCTTT.

As for this clone: Relative to the germline gene, one junction end is altered; a read error may explain this. V and J are TRBV5-6 and TRBJ1-4; tentatively, D is TRBD1 (5 bases). This CDR3 region has 13 residues. CDR1 SGHDT and CDR2 YYEEEE come from the germline V gene. DNA of the CDR3: TGTGCCAGCACCTTGTCGCGGGGCGAAAAACTGTTTTTT. Its translation is CASTLSRGEKLFF.

The V gene is TRBV5-1, the J gene TRBJ2-3; 9 nucleotides line up with TRBD2. The CDR3 has 16 amino acids. J lost 2 bases, V lost 4 bases, and 8 bases had no gene match. Germline values: CDR1 SGHRS, CDR2 YFSETQ. The CDR3 loop reads CASSKRLAVYTDTQYF. CDR3 DNA sequence: TGCGCCAGCAGCAAAAGACTAGCGGTCTACACAGATACGCAGTATTTT.

The chain is built from TRBV6-6 and TRBJ1-5; 9 nucleotides match TRBD1. Germline V gene data show CDR1 as MNHNY and CDR2 as SVGAGI (reference sequence). This CDR3 is built from 15 residues. V lost 1 base and J lost 7; bases outside the gene matches: 5. The CDR3: CASSYLTGGDQPQHF. The CDR3 DNA is TGTGCCAGCAGTTACTTAACAGGGGGCGACCAGCCCCAGCATTTT.

J is TRBJ1-4 and V is TRBV5-1; the D gene is possibly TRBD1 (5 bases). V gave up 0 bases and J gave up 13 bases, with 16 bases separating them. Germline lookup yields CDR1 SGHRS and CDR2 YFSETQ. The CDR3 is 14 residues long. In DNA, the CDR3 is TGCGCCAGCAGCTTGGACAGGACCTTTGCGGGACTGTTTTTT. Translated, it gives CASSLDRTFAGLFF.

This chain uses TRBV18 with TRBJ2-7; D possibly corresponds to TRBD2 (6 bases). This CDR3 region has 13 residues. Germline V lookup: CDR1 KGHSH, CDR2 LQKENI. Trimming shortened V by 5 bases and J by 4 bases, and 12 bases separated the two germline ends. CDR3 protein: CASSRPGTYEQYF. DNA of the CDR3: TGTGCCAGCTCAAGACCAGGGACTTACGAGCAGTACTTC.

The rearrangement uses TRBV5-1 and TRBJ1-3; 8 positions match TRBD1. Trimming took 0 bases from V and 3 from J; bases not matched to a gene: 5. The CDR3 is made up of 16 amino acids. CDR1 is SGHRS and CDR2 is YFSETQ in the germline V gene. CDR3 in amino acids: CASSLAAGGIGNTIYF. The CDR3 coding sequence is TGCGCCAGCAGCTTGGCCGCAGGGGGCATTGGAAACACCATATATTTT.

This clone was recorded once. This chain uses TRBV7-6 with TRBJ1-1, with D unresolved. Trimming shortened V by 4 bases and J by 1 base, and 7 bases separated the two germline ends. This CDR3 is built from 13 residues. The V gene's germline CDR1 is SGHVS and CDR2 FNYEAQ. This chain's CDR3 is CASSYDSNTEAFF. In nucleotides, the CDR3 is TGTGCCAGCAGCTACGACTCGAACACTGAAGCTTTCTTT.

The chain uses TRBV18 and TRBJ1-4; D ambiguous. In germline, CDR1 is KGHSH, CDR2 LQKENI. The CDR3 loop spans 12 amino acids. The V end lost 4 bases, the J end lost 5 bases, and 5 bases lay between the germline ends. The CDR3 protein is CASSHPNEKLFF. The DNA for the CDR3 is TGTGCCAGCTCACATCCGAATGAAAAACTGTTTTTT.

The chain joins TRBV19 to TRBJ2-7; 11 bases align to TRBD2. The CDR3 contains 15 residues. CDR1 is LNHDA and CDR2 is SQIVND in the germline V gene (reference sequence). V lost 5 bases to trimming and J lost 3 bases; unmatched junction nucleotides: 6. The CDR3 DNA reads TGTGCCAGTAGTTTAGCGGGAGGGCGGTACTACGAGCAGTACTTC. Amino acids: CASSLAGGRYYEQYF.

The chain's CDR3 is CASSLPMTSEETYNEQFF. The CDR3 DNA reads TGCGCCAGCAGCTTGCCCATGACTAGCGAGGAAACCTACAATGAGCAGTTCTTC. The chain joins TRBV5-1 to TRBJ2-1; 8 bases agree with TRBD2. The CDR3 has 18 residues. The germline gives CDR1 SGHRS, CDR2 YFSETQ. The V gene end was trimmed by 1 base and the J gene end by 2 bases; junction bases not matched to a gene: 11.

The chain couples TRBV6-6 to TRBJ2-1, with 7 bases lining up with TRBD1. The CDR3 contains 13 residues. The junction had 7 bases not matched to a gene; V was cut back by 8 bases and J by 6 bases. Germline loops: CDR1 MNHNY, CDR2 SVGAGI (reference sequence). The CDR3 sequence: CASRDSFLNEQFF. In DNA, the CDR3 is TGTGCCAGCCGGGACAGTTTCCTCAATGAGCAGTTCTTC.

This rearrangement joins TRBV5-1 to TRBJ2-4; 10 nucleotides align to TRBD1. Germline CDR1 SGHRS, CDR2 YFSETQ. After removal of 0 bases from V and 6 bases from J, the junction contained 6 bases not matched to a gene. This CDR3 has 16 amino acids. The CDR3 is CASSLAGGQGLNIQYF. In nucleotides, the CDR3 is TGCGCCAGCAGCTTGGCCGGGGGACAGGGGTTAAACATTCAGTACTTC.

This chain uses TRBV29-1 with TRBJ2-1, with TRBD1 matching over 8 bases. Unmatched junction bases numbered 4, after V lost 8 bases and J lost 4 bases. CDR1 is SQVTM and CDR2 is ANQGSEA in the germline V gene. The CDR3 extends over 12 amino acids. The CDR3 nucleotides are TGCAGCACAGGGGGAGGTTACAATGAGCAGTTCTTC. It is translated as CSTGGGYNEQFF.

The rearrangement joins TRBV6-1 to TRBJ2-7, with D perhaps TRBD1 (6 bases). The V gene's germline CDR1 is MNHNS and CDR2 SASEGT. Trimming took off 6 bases at V and 2 bases at J, with 11 bases between the two ends. The CDR3 loop spans 13 amino acids. CDR3 amino acids: CASRDSFPYEQYF. The CDR3 coding sequence is TGTGCCAGCAGGGACAGCTTCCCCTACGAGCAGTACTTC.

This chain links TRBV7-6 with TRBJ1-2; no reliable D call. Germline CDR1 SGHVS, CDR2 FNYEAQ. CDR3 size: 13 residues. The ends were cut back, 0 bases at V and 7 bases at J, with 9 bases in the middle. CDR3 coding DNA: TGTGCCAGCAGCTTAGCTACCGATCCTGGCTACACCTTC. Translating gives CASSLATDPGYTF. Using reference TRBV7-6 and TRBJ1-2 for the parts outside the CDR3, the full variable domain is GAGVSQSPRYKVTKRGQDVALRCDPISGHVSLYWYRQALGQGPEFLTYFNYEAQQDKSGLPNDRFSAERPEGSISTLTIQRTEQRDSAMYRCASSLATDPGYTFGSGTRLTVV.

The rearrangement links TRBV19 to TRBJ2-7; D remains unclear. CDR3 length: 14 residues. Per the germline V gene, CDR1 is LNHDA and CDR2 is SQIVND (reference sequence). The V and J ends lost 1 base and 0 bases respectively, with 7 bases between them. The CDR3 sequence: CASSIGTDSYEQYF. CDR3 DNA: TGTGCCAGTAGTATAGGGACCGACTCCTACGAGCAGTACTTC.

The rearrangement links TRBV9 to TRBJ2-1; perhaps D is TRBD1 or TRBD2 (5 bases each). The CDR3 loop spans 15 amino acids. V was clipped by 0 bases and J by 6 bases, with 13 bases between them. Per germline, CDR1 SGDLS and CDR2 YYNGEE. The CDR3 sequence: CASSVVGARLNEQFF. CDR3 nucleotide sequence: TGTGCCAGCAGCGTAGTCGGGGCCCGACTCAATGAGCAGTTCTTC.